One and the same sample provided the 7 T cell receptor beta chains below, sequenced in a study of tissue T cells after allogeneic stem cell transplantation. The table came from immunoSEQ multiplex PCR; TCRdb's copy has only in-frame clones and leaves some out. The repertoire has over 4,000 clones, over 55% of them found once; the top ten carry roughly a sixth. The sequences come from tissue from the esophagus, collected at autopsy. The receptors shown here come from a female donor of 60 years or more with lung cancer.

The CDR3 region has the DNA TGTGCCAGCAGGCTGACAGGGTCCTACGAGCAGTACTTC. Its translation: CASRLTGSYEQYF. The chain recombines TRBV5-6 with TRBJ2-7, with 7 bases lining up with TRBD1. CDR1 and CDR2 from the germline V gene are SGHDT and YYEEEE. Losses at the gene ends were 5 bases for V and 1 base for J; bases not matched to a gene: 3. The CDR3 runs to 13 residues.

This clone has more than one count but fewer than ten. This rearrangement joins TRBV24-1 to TRBJ2-1; 7 bases agree with TRBD1. This CDR3 spans 12 amino acids. The ends lost 12 bases at V and 10 bases at J; junction bases unmatched: 11. The germline CDR1 and CDR2 sequences are KGHDR and SFDVKD. In DNA form, the CDR3 reads TGTGCCTCTTCTCAGGGGGAGAGAGAGCAGTTCTTC. Its translation: CASSQGEREQFF.

This clone showed up just a few times. The chain carries TRBV24-1 and TRBJ2-3; D is unresolved. This CDR3 is 13 amino acids long. CDR1 is KGHDR, CDR2 SFDVKD, per germline. With 9 bases removed from V and 6 bases from J, the gap between germline ends came to 15 bases. CDR3 in amino acids: CATRPRNTDTQYF. DNA for the CDR3: TGTGCCACCCGCCCTCGAAACACGGATACGCAGTATTTT.

This clone has more than one count but fewer than ten. V and J are TRBV6-5 and TRBJ1-1; 9 bases line up with TRBD1. Germline CDR1 is MNHEY and CDR2 is SVGAGI. This CDR3 comprises 14 residues. With V trimmed by 6 bases and J by 3 bases, 5 bases remained unmatched. The CDR3 loop is CASRIRDRDTEAFF. The CDR3 DNA reads as TGTGCCAGCAGGATCCGGGACAGGGACACTGAAGCTTTCTTT.

The chain joins TRBV4-2 to TRBJ2-5; weak D call: TRBD2 (6 bases). The CDR3 is 15 amino acids. Trimming removed 0 bases from V and 5 bases from J, with 13 bases in between. CDR1 and CDR2 (germline): LGHNA, YNFKEQ. The CDR3 loop is CASSQDFPLAETQYF. The CDR3, as DNA: TGTGCCAGCAGCCAAGATTTCCCCCTAGCGGAGACCCAGTACTTC.

This clone has just a few counts. The chain employs TRBV29-1 and TRBJ1-1; the D is unclear. V was trimmed by 4 bases and J by 9 bases, leaving 12 bases between them. The germline gives CDR1 SQVTM, CDR2 ANQGSEA. The CDR3 extends over 11 amino acids. The CDR3 loop is CSVALSTKAFF. In nucleotides, the CDR3 is TGCAGCGTTGCACTATCGACAAAAGCTTTCTTT.

As for this clone: Other DNA sequences in this sample translate to the same CDR3. This chain uses TRBV7-2 with TRBJ2-5; D is unresolved. Per the germline V gene, CDR1 is SGHTA and CDR2 is FQGNSA. The CDR3 sequence is 13 residues long. Trimming took off 1 base at V and 6 bases at J, with 9 bases between the two ends. For the CDR3, the DNA is TGTGCCAGCAGCTTAGTGGCTGAAAAGACCCAGTACTTC. Translated: CASSLVAEKTQYF.